The TCR beta chain described here comes from a study of ipilimumab plus nivolumab after autologous stem cell transplantation. Whole-study context: Median doses per patient: roughly 5 ipilimumab, seven to nine nivolumab.

The CDR3 covers 14 residues. Germline-derived CDR1 and CDR2 are SNHLY and FYNNEI. V dropped 8 bases and J dropped 8 bases, with 18 bases sitting between them. Produced via immunoSEQ multiplex PCR; TCRdb's table is partial and in-frame only. The repertoire holds 5,000 or so clones, with about 63% as singletons. The chain couples TRBV2 to TRBJ1-4, with D perhaps matching TRBD1 (5 bases). The sequencing used PBMCs, collected in a trial of ipilimumab plus nivolumab as post-transplant consolidation. This clonotype was sampled from a male donor with multiple myeloma. Here the CDR3 DNA reads TGTGCCAGCCGTTCCGGGACCCAGGGAGAAAAACTGTTTTTT. This translates into CASRSGTQGEKLFF.